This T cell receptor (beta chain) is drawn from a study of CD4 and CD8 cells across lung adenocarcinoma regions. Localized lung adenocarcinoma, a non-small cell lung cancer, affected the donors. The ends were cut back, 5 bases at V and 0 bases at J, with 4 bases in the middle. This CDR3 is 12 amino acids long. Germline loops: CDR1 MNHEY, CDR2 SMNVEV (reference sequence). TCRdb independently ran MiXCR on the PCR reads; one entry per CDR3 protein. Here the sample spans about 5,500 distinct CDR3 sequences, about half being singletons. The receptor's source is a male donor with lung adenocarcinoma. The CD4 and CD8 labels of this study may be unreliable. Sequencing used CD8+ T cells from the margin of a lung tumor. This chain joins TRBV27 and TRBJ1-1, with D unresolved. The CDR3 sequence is CASSRMNTEAFF. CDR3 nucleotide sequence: TGTGCCAGCAGTCGTATGAACACTGAAGCTTTCTTT.